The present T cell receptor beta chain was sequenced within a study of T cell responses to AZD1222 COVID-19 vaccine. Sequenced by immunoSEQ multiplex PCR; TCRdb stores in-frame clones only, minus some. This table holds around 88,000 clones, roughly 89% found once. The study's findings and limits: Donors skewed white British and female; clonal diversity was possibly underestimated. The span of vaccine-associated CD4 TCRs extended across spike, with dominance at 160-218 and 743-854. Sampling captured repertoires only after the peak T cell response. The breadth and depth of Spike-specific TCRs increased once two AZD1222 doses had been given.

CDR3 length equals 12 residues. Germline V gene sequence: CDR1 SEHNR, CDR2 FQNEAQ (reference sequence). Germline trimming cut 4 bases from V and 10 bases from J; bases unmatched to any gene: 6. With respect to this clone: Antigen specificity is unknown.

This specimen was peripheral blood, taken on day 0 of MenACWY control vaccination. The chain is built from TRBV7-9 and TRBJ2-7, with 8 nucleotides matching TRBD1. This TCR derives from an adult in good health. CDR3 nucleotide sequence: TGTGCCAGCAGCTGGACAGGGCAGCGACAGTACTTC. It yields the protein CASSWTGQRQYF.